These T cell receptor beta chains were read from a single sample in a study of human T cells and chemical hapten exposure. In TCRdb, the RACE reads were re-called with MiXCR into one record per CDR3 protein. This sample has just over 350,000 distinct CDR3 sequences, with more than 5% found just once. Sequencing used whole blood, obtained in connection with sensitization to the hapten diphenylcyclopropenone (DPC). The receptors shown here come from a woman aged 18-29 years with alopecia areata. Some clones in this sample may be carry-over from other donors' samples. The CDR3 runs from the conserved cysteine through the conserved F or W. The D gene is left open where the match is weak. Only some rows state a clone size, as once, few, many or a class for expanded clones.

cdr3_nt cdr3_aa clone_size v_call d_call j_call
TGTGCCAGCAGCTTGGGGCCCGGGAATGAGCAGTTCTTC CASSLGPGNEQFF few TRBV11-3 - TRBJ2-1
TGTGCCAGCAGCATAGCAAGAAAAGTCGGACAGCTGAACACTGAAGCTTTCTTT CASSIARKVGQLNTEAFF many TRBV6-4 - TRBJ1-1
TGTGCCAGCAGCTTACAACCTGACGTCTACAATGAGCAGTTCTTC CASSLQPDVYNEQFF - TRBV7-3 - TRBJ2-1
TGTGCCAGCAGCTTAGTTGGGACTAGTGATTACGAGCAGTACTTC CASSLVGTSDYEQYF - TRBV13 TRBD2 TRBJ2-7
TGTGCCAGCAGCTTAGTTGCTAGCAAGTTCTTC CASSLVASKFF - TRBV7-2 - TRBJ2-1
TGTGCCAGCAGCTTGGGGGTGGCAGGGACCTACAATGAGCAGTTCTTC CASSLGVAGTYNEQFF few TRBV7-3 - TRBJ2-1
TGTGCCAGCAGTCGCAATCAGCCCCAGCATTTT CASSRNQPQHF many TRBV6-6 - TRBJ1-5
TGTGCCAGCAGCACCAGACAGGGTCAGGGATATGGCTACACCTTC CASSTRQGQGYGYTF few TRBV7-8 TRBD1 TRBJ1-2
TGCAGCGTTTCCGTGGGGCTGGGCACTGAAGCTTTCTTT CSVSVGLGTEAFF many TRBV29-1 - TRBJ1-1
TGCAGTGCTAGTAATCCAGGGAACTTGAGGGATACGCAGTATTTT CSASNPGNLRDTQYF - TRBV20-1 - TRBJ2-3
TGTGCCAGCAGAGGACAGGGGGAAAAACTGTTTTTT CASRGQGEKLFF many TRBV12-3/TRBV12-4 TRBD1 TRBJ1-4
TGTGCCAGCTCCTCCGGGGGGGGCAGGTCGGAGAGAGAGACCCAGTACTTC CASSSGGGRSERETQYF few TRBV6-5 TRBD2 TRBJ2-5
TGCGCCAGCAGCCAAGAAGCACGGCGGAGCTCCTATAATTCACCCCTCCACTTT CASSQEARRSSYNSPLHF few TRBV4-3 - TRBJ1-6
TGTGCCAGCAGCCAAGCCTCCAGAGTCTCCACAGATACGCAGTATTTT CASSQASRVSTDTQYF many TRBV4-2 - TRBJ2-3
TGTGCCAGCAGTTTAACAGGGTCCTACGAGCAGTACTTC CASSLTGSYEQYF many TRBV27 - TRBJ2-7
TGTGCCAGCAATGCACCGGGACAAGGAGGACCCCCTTATAATTCACCCCTCCACTTT CASNAPGQGGPPYNSPLHF many TRBV28 - TRBJ1-6
TGTGCCAGCAGCTTAGAATCGGGCGCAGGGAACTACGAGCAGTACTTC CASSLESGAGNYEQYF many TRBV11-3 - TRBJ2-7
TGTGCCAGCAGCCAGAGCAGGGAGCGGAGTGAGCAGTTCTTC CASSQSRERSEQFF once TRBV4-2 - TRBJ2-1
TGCAGTGCTAGAGATATAGGGGACTCCTCGCCGGATACGCAGTATTTT CSARDIGDSSPDTQYF - TRBV20-1 - TRBJ2-3
TGCGCCAGCAGCCCACAGTCTGGGGTTAATGAAAAACTGTTTTTT CASSPQSGVNEKLFF - TRBV5-1 - TRBJ1-4
TGTGCCAGCAGCTCCCGAGATGAGGGAAACACCATATATTTT CASSSRDEGNTIYF many TRBV11-2 - TRBJ1-3
TGTGCCAGCAGCTTACTCCCAGCAGGGCGTGGGAATGAAAAACTGTTTTTT CASSLLPAGRGNEKLFF many TRBV7-9 - TRBJ1-4
TGTGCCAGCAGCCTCCTCGACAGGCCGGCTGAAGCTTTCTTT CASSLLDRPAEAFF - TRBV7-8 - TRBJ1-1
TGTGCCAGCCGTTGGGGGGCAGGGGATTATGGCTACACCTTC CASRWGAGDYGYTF many TRBV6-5 - TRBJ1-2
TGCAGCGTTATCTCGGCGCGGGGCCCCTCTGGGGCCAACGTCCTGACTTTC CSVISARGPSGANVLTF - TRBV29-1 - TRBJ2-6
TGCGCCAGCAGCCAAGATCCCGGCAGGGAGAATGGCTACACCTTC CASSQDPGRENGYTF - TRBV4-3 - TRBJ1-2
TGTGCCAGCAGCTTAGCGGTCCGGGGGCGTGGTAATGAAAAACTGTTTTTT CASSLAVRGRGNEKLFF - TRBV7-2 - TRBJ1-4
TGTGCCAGCAGCCAAGACTCTGGGGACGGGAACTATGGCTACACCTTC CASSQDSGDGNYGYTF few TRBV4-2 - TRBJ1-2
TGTGCCAGCTCACCAGGGACAGGGATGGGGAGTGAGCAGTTCTTC CASSPGTGMGSEQFF - TRBV18 TRBD1 TRBJ2-1
TGTGCCAGCAGCTGGGGGGCAGATACGCAGTATTTT CASSWGADTQYF few TRBV5-4 - TRBJ2-3
TGTGCCAGCAGCCAAGATGGGCTTCAGGTTAACTATGGCTACACCTTC CASSQDGLQVNYGYTF - TRBV14 - TRBJ1-2
TGTGCCAGCAGTTCCATAGCGGGGGGGCATGAGACCCAGTACTTC CASSSIAGGHETQYF few TRBV3-1 TRBD2 TRBJ2-5
TGTGCCAGCAGTGCCAGACCCTTTTCCACCGGGGAGCTGTTTTTT CASSARPFSTGELFF - TRBV25-1 - TRBJ2-2
TGCGCCAGCAGCCAAGTGAGGGGACCATCCGAAGCTTTCTTT CASSQVRGPSEAFF few TRBV4-1 - TRBJ1-1
TGTGCCAGCAGCAAGTTCGGACTAGCGGCACTGGATACGCAGTATTTT CASSKFGLAALDTQYF few TRBV7-8 TRBD2 TRBJ2-3
TGTGCCAGCAGCGCGGACAGAACCGCAGATACGCAGTATTTT CASSADRTADTQYF few TRBV11-3 - TRBJ2-3
TGTGCCAGCAGTCGGGGGGGCCGTACAGATACGCAGTATTTT CASSRGGRTDTQYF many TRBV7-9 TRBD2 TRBJ2-3
TGTGCCAGCAGCTTGGGACTCCCGGACTATGGCTACACCTTC CASSLGLPDYGYTF many TRBV5-6 - TRBJ1-2
TGTGCAAGTCGATCCCGAATCCAGGAGGCGGACACCGGGGAGCTGTTTTTT CASRSRIQEADTGELFF few TRBV12-2 - TRBJ2-2
TGCAGCGTTGAAGCGGGGGGGCTCTACGAGCAGTACTTC CSVEAGGLYEQYF many TRBV29-1 TRBD2 TRBJ2-7
TGTGCCAGCAGTATGACAGGGTCCGGCTACACCTTC CASSMTGSGYTF - TRBV12-3/TRBV12-4 TRBD1 TRBJ1-2